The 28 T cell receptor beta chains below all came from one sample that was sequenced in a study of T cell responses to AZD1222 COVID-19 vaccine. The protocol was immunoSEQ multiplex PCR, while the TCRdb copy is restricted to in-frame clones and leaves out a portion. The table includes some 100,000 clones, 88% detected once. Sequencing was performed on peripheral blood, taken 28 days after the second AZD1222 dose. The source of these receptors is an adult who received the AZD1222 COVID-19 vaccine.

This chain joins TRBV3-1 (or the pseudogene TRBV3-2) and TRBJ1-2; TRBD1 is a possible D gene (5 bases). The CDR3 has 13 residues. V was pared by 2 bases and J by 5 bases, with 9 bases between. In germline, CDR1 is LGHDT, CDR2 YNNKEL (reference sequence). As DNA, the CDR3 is TGTGCCAGCAGCCAACCTGAGGGGTATGGCTACACCTTC. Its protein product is CASSQPEGYGYTF.

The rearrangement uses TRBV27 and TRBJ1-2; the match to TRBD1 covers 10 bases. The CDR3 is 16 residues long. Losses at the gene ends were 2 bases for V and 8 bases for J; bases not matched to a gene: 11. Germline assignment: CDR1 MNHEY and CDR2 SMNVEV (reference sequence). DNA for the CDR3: TGTGCCAGCAGTTTAACGGGAACGGGACAGGGGATGGGCTACACCTTC. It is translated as CASSLTGTGQGMGYTF.

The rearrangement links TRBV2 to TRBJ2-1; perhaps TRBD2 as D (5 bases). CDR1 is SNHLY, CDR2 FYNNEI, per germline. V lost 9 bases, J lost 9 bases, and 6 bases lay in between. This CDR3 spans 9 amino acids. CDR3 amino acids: CARGGEQFF. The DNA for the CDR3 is TGTGCCAGAGGAGGTGAGCAGTTCTTC.

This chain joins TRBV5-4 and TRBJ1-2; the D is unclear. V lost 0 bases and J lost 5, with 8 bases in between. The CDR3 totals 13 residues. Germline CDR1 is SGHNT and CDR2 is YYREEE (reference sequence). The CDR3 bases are TGTGCCAGCAGCTTGGAAACAGATTATGGCTACACCTTC. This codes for CASSLETDYGYTF.

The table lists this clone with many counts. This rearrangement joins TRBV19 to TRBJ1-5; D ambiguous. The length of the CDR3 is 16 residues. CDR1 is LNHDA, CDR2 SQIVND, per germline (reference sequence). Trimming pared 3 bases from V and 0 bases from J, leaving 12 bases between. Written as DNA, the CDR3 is TGTGCCAGTAGTATGGGCCACAGCGGTAGCAATCAGCCCCAGCATTTT. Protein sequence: CASSMGHSGSNQPQHF.

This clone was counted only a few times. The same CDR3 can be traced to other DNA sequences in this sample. The CDR3: CASSRRGGDRDYGYTF. For the CDR3, the DNA is TGTGCCAGCAGCCGCCGCGGAGGGGACCGCGACTATGGCTACACCTTC. The chain carries TRBV7-2 and TRBJ1-2, with a possible D match to TRBD1 (5 bases). The CDR3 loop spans 16 amino acids. Germline values: CDR1 SGHTA, CDR2 FQGNSA. Trimming took 5 bases from V and 3 from J, leaving 19 bases between them.

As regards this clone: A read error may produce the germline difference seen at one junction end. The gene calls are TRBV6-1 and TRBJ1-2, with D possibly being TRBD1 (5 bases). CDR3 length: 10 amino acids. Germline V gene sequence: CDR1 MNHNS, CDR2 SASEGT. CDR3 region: CASSEGTFGF. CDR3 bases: TGTGCCAGCAGTGAAGGGACATTCGGCTTC.

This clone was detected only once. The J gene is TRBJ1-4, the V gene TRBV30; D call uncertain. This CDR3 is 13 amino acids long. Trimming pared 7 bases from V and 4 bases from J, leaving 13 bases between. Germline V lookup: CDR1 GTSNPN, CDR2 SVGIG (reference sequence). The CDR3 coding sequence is TGTGCCTCCAGCGGGCGGTTTAATGAAAAACTGTTTTTT. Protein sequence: CASSGRFNEKLFF.

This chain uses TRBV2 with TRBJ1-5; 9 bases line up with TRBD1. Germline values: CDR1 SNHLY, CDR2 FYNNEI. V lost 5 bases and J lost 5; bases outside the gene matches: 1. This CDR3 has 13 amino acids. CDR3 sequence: CASSRTGDQPQHF. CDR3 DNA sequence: TGTGCCAGCAGTCGGACAGGGGATCAGCCCCAGCATTTT.

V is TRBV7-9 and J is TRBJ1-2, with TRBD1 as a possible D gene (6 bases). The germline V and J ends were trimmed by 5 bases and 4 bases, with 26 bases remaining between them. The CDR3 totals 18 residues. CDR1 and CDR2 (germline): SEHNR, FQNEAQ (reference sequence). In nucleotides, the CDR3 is TGTGCCAGCAGCCCGGGGGAAGGAGGTTCCGGACAGAGCTATGGCTACACCTTC. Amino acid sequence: CASSPGEGGSGQSYGYTF.

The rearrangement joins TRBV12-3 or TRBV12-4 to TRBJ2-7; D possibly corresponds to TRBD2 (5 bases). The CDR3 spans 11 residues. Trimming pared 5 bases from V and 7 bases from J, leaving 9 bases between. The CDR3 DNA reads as TGTGCCAGCAGTCTTCGGGGAGAGCAGTACTTC. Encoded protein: CASSLRGEQYF.

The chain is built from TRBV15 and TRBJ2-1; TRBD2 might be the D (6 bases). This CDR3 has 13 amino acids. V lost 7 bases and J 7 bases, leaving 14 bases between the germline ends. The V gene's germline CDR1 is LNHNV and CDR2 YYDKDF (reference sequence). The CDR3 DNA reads TGTGCCACCAACCGCGGAGGGGCGAATGAGCAGTTCTTC. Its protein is CATNRGGANEQFF.

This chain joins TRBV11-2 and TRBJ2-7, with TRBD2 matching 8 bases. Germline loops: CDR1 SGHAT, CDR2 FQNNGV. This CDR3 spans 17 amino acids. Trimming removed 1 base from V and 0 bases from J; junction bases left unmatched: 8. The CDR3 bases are TGTGCCAGCAGCTTAGGCCCTAGCGGGCCCCCCTCCTACGAGCAGTACTTC. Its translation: CASSLGPSGPPSYEQYF.

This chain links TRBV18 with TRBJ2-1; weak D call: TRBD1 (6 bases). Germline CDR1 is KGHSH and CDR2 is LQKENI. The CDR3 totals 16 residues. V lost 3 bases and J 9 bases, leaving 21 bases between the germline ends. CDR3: CASSPQSRGALTEQFF. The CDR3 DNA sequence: TGTGCCAGCTCACCCCAGAGCAGGGGCGCGTTAACTGAGCAGTTCTTC.

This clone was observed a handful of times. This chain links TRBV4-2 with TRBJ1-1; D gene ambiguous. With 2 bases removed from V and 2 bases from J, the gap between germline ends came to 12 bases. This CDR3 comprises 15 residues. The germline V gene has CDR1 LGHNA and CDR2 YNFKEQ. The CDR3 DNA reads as TGTGCCAGCAGCCAAAGGTGGTTTCATAACACTGAAGCTTTCTTT. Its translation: CASSQRWFHNTEAFF.

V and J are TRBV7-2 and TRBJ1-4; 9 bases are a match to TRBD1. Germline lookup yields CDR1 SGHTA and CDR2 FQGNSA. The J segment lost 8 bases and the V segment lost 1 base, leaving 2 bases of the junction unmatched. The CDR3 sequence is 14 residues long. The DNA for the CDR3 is TGTGCCAGCAGCTTAGGACAGGGGGAAGAAAAACTGTTTTTT. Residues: CASSLGQGEEKLFF. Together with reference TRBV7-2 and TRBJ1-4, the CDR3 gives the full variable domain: GAGVSQSPSNKVTEKGKDVELRCDPISGHTALYWYRQSLGQGLEFLIYFQGNSAPDKSGLPSDRFSAERTGGSVSTLTIQRTQQEDSAVYLCASSLGQGEEKLFFGSGTQLSVL.

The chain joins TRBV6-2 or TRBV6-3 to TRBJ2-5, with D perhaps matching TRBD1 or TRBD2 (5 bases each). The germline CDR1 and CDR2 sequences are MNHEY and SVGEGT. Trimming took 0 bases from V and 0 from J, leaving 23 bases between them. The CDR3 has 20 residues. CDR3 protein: CASSYSGELGTEGYQETQYF. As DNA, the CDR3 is TGTGCCAGCAGTTACTCGGGTGAATTGGGGACGGAAGGATACCAAGAGACCCAGTACTTC.

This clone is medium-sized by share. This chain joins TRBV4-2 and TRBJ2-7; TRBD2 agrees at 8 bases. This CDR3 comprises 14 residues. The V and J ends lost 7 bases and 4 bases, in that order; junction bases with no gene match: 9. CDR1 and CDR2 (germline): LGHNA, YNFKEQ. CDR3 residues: CASTREASGYEQYF. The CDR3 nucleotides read TGTGCCAGCACTAGGGAAGCTAGCGGGTACGAGCAGTACTTC.

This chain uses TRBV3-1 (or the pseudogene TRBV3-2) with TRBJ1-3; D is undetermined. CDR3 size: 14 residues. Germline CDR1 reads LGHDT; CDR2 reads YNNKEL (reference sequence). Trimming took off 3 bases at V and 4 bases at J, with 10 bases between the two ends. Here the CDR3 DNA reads TGTGCCAGCAGCCAGTCGGGCAGGGGAAACACCATATATTTT. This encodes CASSQSGRGNTIYF.

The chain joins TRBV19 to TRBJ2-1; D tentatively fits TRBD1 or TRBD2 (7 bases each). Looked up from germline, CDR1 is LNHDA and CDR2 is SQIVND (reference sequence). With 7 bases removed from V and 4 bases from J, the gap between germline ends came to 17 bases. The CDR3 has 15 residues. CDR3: CASTQGGARYNEQFF. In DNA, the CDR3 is TGTGCCAGTACCCAGGGGGGGGCGCGGTACAATGAGCAGTTCTTC.

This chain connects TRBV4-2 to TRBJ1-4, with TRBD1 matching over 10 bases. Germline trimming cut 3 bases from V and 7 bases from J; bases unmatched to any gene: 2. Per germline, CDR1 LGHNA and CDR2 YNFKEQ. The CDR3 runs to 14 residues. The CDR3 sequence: CASSQGQGPEKLFF. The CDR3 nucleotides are TGTGCCAGCAGCCAGGGACAGGGGCCTGAAAAACTGTTTTTT.

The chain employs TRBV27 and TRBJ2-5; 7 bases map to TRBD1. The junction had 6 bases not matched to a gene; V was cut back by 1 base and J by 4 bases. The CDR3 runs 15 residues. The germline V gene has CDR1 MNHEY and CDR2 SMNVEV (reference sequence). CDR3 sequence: CASSLYAGTAETQYF. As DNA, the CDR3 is TGTGCCAGCAGTTTATACGCCGGGACAGCAGAGACCCAGTACTTC.

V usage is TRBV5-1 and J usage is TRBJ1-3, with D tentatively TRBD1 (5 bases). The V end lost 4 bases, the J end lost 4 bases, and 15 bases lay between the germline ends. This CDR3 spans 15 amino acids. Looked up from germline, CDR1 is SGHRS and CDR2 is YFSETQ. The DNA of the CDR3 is TGCGCCAGCAGCCCCCGGACGGGGGGGGGAAACACCATATATTTT. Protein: CASSPRTGGGNTIYF. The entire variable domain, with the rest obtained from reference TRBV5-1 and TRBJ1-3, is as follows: KAGVTQTPRYLIKTRGQQVTLSCSPISGHRSVSWYQQTPGQGLQFLFEYFSETQRNKGNFPGRFSGRQFSNSRSEMNVSTLELGDSALYLCASSPRTGGGNTIYFGEGSWLTVV.

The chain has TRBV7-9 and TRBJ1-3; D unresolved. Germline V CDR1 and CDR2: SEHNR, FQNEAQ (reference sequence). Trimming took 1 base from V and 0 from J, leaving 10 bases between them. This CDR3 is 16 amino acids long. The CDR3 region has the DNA TGTGCCAGCAGCTTAGGGTCAGGCCCCTCTGGAAACACCATATATTTT. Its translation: CASSLGSGPSGNTIYF.

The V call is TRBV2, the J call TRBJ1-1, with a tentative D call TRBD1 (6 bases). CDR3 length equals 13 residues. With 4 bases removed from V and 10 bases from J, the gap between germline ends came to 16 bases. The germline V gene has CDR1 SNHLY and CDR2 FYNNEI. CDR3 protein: CASSGNGQIGAFF. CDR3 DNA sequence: TGTGCCAGCAGTGGGAACGGACAGATAGGAGCTTTCTTT.

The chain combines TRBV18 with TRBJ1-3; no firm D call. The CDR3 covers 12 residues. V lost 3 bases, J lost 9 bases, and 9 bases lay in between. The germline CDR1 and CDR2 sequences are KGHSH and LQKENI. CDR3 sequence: CASSPSGGTIYF. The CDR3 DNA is TGTGCCAGCTCACCGAGTGGAGGCACCATATATTTT.

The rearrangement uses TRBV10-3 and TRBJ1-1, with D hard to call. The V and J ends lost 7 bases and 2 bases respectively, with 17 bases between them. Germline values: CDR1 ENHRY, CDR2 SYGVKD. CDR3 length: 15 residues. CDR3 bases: TGTGCCATCAATGGAAGGGAGGGTCTAAACACTGAAGCTTTCTTT. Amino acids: CAINGREGLNTEAFF.

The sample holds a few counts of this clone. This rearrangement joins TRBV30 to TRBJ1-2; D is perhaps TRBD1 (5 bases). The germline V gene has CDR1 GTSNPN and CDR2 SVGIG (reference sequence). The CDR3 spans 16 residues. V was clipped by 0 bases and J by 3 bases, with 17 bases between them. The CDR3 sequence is CAWSVLGETPYYGYTF. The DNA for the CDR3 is TGTGCCTGGAGTGTACTAGGGGAAACCCCCTACTATGGCTACACCTTC.